This T cell receptor (beta chain) was identified in a study of human T cells and chemical hapten exposure. Original data processing: Samples ranged from roughly 20,000 to 700,000 TCRs, with a median of approximately 96,000. Using its own MiXCR run on the RACE reads, TCRdb lists one record per CDR3 protein. What appears here as the V and J calls and clone size reflects TCRdb's work, not the paper's. The table includes 150,000 to 200,000 distinct CDR3 sequences, roughly 26% detected once. Trimming took off 4 bases at V and 0 bases at J, with 10 bases between the two ends. CDR3 size: 14 residues. In germline, CDR1 is LNHNV, CDR2 YYDKDF (reference sequence). Time point denoted: patch test 3, about 24 weeks after DPC sensitization. Treatment noted: therapeutic diphenylcyclopropenone sensitization with weekly scalp DPC. Findings and limits, study-wide: No change in TCRs above 1 in 1000 frequency was produced by DPC sensitization. Donor immune responses may differ from healthy people's, since all donors had alopecia.

This clonotype was counted only a few times. What it binds is not known. Sequenced material: whole blood, taken in connection with sensitization to the hapten diphenylcyclopropenone (DPC). This sequence joins TRBV15 and TRBJ2-7; D may be TRBD2 (6 bases). This sequence originates from a young woman with alopecia areata. Some clones in this sample may be carry-over from other donors' samples. The CDR3 spells CATSKLGGSYEQYF. CDR3 bases: TGTGCCACCAGCAAGCTCGGGGGCTCCTACGAGCAGTACTTC.